The sequence of this T cell receptor (beta chain) was determined in a study of shared clonotypes between healthy human individuals (dated by TCRdb to 2020 to 2022). For the wider study: A few men and two women, aged 18 to 49 years, made up the cohort. Blood TCR repertoires of five healthy adults were deeply sequenced to estimate repertoire size and the extent of clonotype sharing between individuals. Different laboratories and diverse techniques were used to prepare libraries and sequence TCR repertoires, to increase sequencing depth and limit assay-specific biases. Between about 0.94 and 8.9 billion PBMCs per donor were obtained by leukapheresis. The full study reports these points: Sampling was restricted to blood, and TCR repertoires in tissues likely differ from the TCR repertoires found in blood. Because the study included only a small number of donors, the genetic and exposure-history diversity represented was limited. Based on pairwise subsampling, the degree of clonotype sharing among donors was expected to be affected by sequencing depth.

The donors were healthy, HIV-negative adults with no recently reported acute infections or vaccinations. Only Caucasian adults living in Nashville, Tennessee, USA were represented among the donors. For unsorted samples, tens of millions of PBMCs were counted, and genomic DNA was extracted using the QIAamp DNA Blood Mini kit. After blood collection by leukapheresis, PBMCs were isolated using Ficoll-Histopaque density gradient centrifugation and then cryopreserved in the vapor phase of liquid nitrogen. About this clone: There is no known antigen for this receptor. There are no base qualities to consult, and no much larger clone falls within one base.

Germline trimming: 5 bases from V, 3 bases from J; junction bases outside gene matches: 6. Its CDR3 holds 15 amino acids, cysteine through phenylalanine. Only the CDR3 DNA is retained, 45 bases long and in frame from the first base. The germline V gene encodes CDR1 SGHTA and CDR2 FQGNSA. TCR CDR3 regions were amplified from genomic DNA by multiplex PCR using the deep immunoSEQ assay. For each cell subset, the extracted genomic DNA was distributed evenly across all wells of several immunoSEQ 96-well plates, and each plate served as one replicate. For unsorted PBMC, around 310 ng of genomic DNA, equivalent to around 30,000 T cell genomes, went into each replicate PCR. Genomic DNA from unsorted PBMC was sequenced over ten immunoSEQ deep assay plates. The purified libraries were quantified using a Qubit 3.0 fluorometer, sized with a Bioanalyzer 2100, and then quantified again using the KAPA Library Quantification kit. Every immunoSEQ 96-well plate was sequenced on a dedicated single-read 150-cycle Illumina NextSeq 550 flow cell. As for the original processing: Because the immunoSEQ output included only junctional sequences and no quality scores, the filtering could not be the same as the filtering used for full-length reads. To assign V/J genes and CDR3, sequences were annotated using PyIR, a Python wrapper for IgBLAST v1.9, with IMGT germline references. Reads were filtered out if the reads had weak V/J assignments (E-value above 1e-6), no CDR3, stop codons, out-of-frame junctions, or ambiguous translated residues. V3J clonotypes were defined by identical inferred V gene, J gene, and CDR3 amino acid sequence. Percentage overlap between repertoires was computed as shared unique clonotypes divided by the size of the smaller repertoire. Richness of each repertoire was evaluated using RTK rarefaction, the Chao1 estimator, and Recon v2.1 estimates of unobserved clonotypes. TCRdb holds this immuneACCESS table with in-frame rearrangements only. Some clones are missing; in checked studies, unresolved V genes explain under half, and the rest has no known cause. That table furnishes V, J and clone size, whereas the DNA furnished D and trimming. Recorded for this sample are around 500,000 clones; roughly four fifths of them occurred a single time. 10% to 15% of the sample is taken by the ten largest.

Rearrangement joined TRBV7-2 to TRBJ1-4, and TRBD1 aligns with 7 junction nucleotides. The source material was PBMCs. The clonotype was recovered from a woman between 35 and 50 years old in good health. Some clones in this sample may be carry-over from other donors' samples. The nucleotide sequence reads TGTGCCAGCAGCCCCACAGGGGAGGCTAATGAAAAACTGTTTTTT. This is translated as CASSPTGEANEKLFF. Where the CDR3 stops, the reference TRBV7-2 and TRBJ1-4 genes take over; the full variable domain is GAGVSQSPSNKVTEKGKDVELRCDPISGHTALYWYRQSLGQGLEFLIYFQGNSAPDKSGLPSDRFSAERTGGSVSTLTIQRTQQEDSAVYLCASSPTGEANEKLFFGSGTQLSVL.